This T cell receptor beta chain was sequenced in a study of T cell changes during pregnancy in multiple sclerosis. Trimming left V 4 bases short and J 0 bases short, with 6 bases between. Germline assignment: CDR1 SGDLS and CDR2 YYNGEE. This CDR3 contains 13 residues. Repertoires were generated with immunoSEQ multiplex PCR, while TCRdb's copy carries only in-frame clones and drops some. The table shows around 81,000 clones, with roughly 92% occurring only once. The chain joins TRBV9 to TRBJ2-3; D is unclear. This material consisted of peripheral blood, taken after pregnancy. This receptor was taken from a female donor in good health, enrolled as a control in a pregnancy study. CDR3 DNA sequence: TGTGCCAGCAGCTCCTCTAGCACAGATACGCAGTATTTT. This translates into CASSSSSTDTQYF.